This T cell receptor beta chain was sequenced during a study of T cell changes during pregnancy in multiple sclerosis. This table comes from immunoSEQ multiplex PCR, and its TCRdb copy is limited to in-frame clones, with some not included. The data show under 85,000 clones, roughly 94% seen once. Germline loops: CDR1 SGHTA, CDR2 FQGTGA. The V and J ends lost 5 bases and 4 bases respectively, with 15 bases between them. This CDR3 region has 14 residues. The sequence was collected from a female donor with multiple sclerosis, enrolled in a pregnancy study. Sample: peripheral blood, taken in the third trimester of pregnancy. The chain recombines TRBV7-3 with TRBJ2-7; D might be TRBD1 (5 bases). In DNA form, the CDR3 reads TGTGCCAGCAGCCTAGACAGTGGCCCATACGAGCAGTACTTC. As protein: CASSLDSGPYEQYF. The whole variable domain, filled in from reference TRBV7-3 and TRBJ2-7, reads GAGVSQTPSNKVTEKGKYVELRCDPISGHTALYWYRQSLGQGPEFLIYFQGTGAADDSGLPNDRFFAVRPEGSVSTLKIQRTERGDSAVYLCASSLDSGPYEQYFGPGTRLTVT.